This TCR beta chain was sequenced in a study of Ad26.COV2.S vaccination and SARS-CoV-2 variants. Documented treatment: approximately 18 received Ad26.COV2.S at low or high dose, single or two shots; 5 received placebo; per-sample allocation not given. Samples came from day 63 after the first vaccine or placebo injection. The CDR3 extends over 14 amino acids. The V end lost 2 bases, the J end lost 6 bases, and 10 bases lay between the germline ends. CDR1 is SGHTA and CDR2 is FQGNSA in the germline V gene. The repertoire was sequenced with immunoSEQ multiplex PCR; TCRdb's copy has only in-frame clones and lacks some. The sample has about 410,000 clones, about 88% seen once. On this clone itself: The antigen is undetermined.

Study-wide findings and caveats: Spike-specific TCR breadth in vaccine recipients exceeded that seen in placebo recipients. Possibly, TCR breadth and depth analyses underestimated total T cell responses.

This sequence joins TRBV7-2 and TRBJ2-2; maybe TRBD2 (6 bases). The receptor's source is a person aged 18-65 years who received the Ad26.COV2.S COVID-19 vaccine or a placebo. The material was peripheral blood, obtained in a trial of Ad26.COV2.S vaccine versus placebo. In DNA form, the CDR3 reads TGTGCCAGCAGCTTACTAGCGAGAGCCGGGGAGCTGTTTTTT. This gives the protein CASSLLARAGELFF.